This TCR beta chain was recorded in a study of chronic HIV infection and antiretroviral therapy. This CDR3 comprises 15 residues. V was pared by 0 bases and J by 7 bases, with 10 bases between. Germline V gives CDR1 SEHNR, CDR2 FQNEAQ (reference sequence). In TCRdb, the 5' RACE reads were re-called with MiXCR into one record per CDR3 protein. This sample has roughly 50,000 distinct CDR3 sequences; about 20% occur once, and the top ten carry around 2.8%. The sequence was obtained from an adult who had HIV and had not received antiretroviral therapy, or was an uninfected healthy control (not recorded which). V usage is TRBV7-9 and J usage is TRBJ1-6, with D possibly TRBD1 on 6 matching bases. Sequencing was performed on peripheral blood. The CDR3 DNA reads TGTGCCAGCAGCTTAGCGGACAGTGGAAATTCACCCCTCCACTTT. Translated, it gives CASSLADSGNSPLHF.